Shown below are 18 T cell receptor beta chains from a single sample sequenced in a study of blood T cells in healthy people across ages. Primed by a sample-barcoded 5' primer and a J-beta primer mix, a second PCR proceeded for 7 to 11 cycles. TCRdb reprocessed the 5' RACE reads via MiXCR and lists one record per CDR3 protein. The repertoire includes roughly 800,000 distinct CDR3 sequences, about 53% of them detected once, and approximately 40% sits in the top ten. Sequencing input: blood. The receptor set was obtained from a man older than 75 in good health.

The table lists this clonotype with a few counts. The chain employs TRBV27 and TRBJ2-7, with D possibly being TRBD1 (6 bases). V lost 5 bases, J lost 0 bases, and 17 bases lay in between. Germline V gene data show CDR1 as MNHEY and CDR2 as SMNVEV (reference sequence). The CDR3 consists of 16 residues. As DNA, the CDR3 is TGTGCCAGCAGTCTGACAGGAGCTATAAGCTCCTACGAGCAGTACTTC. Its protein is CASSLTGAISSYEQYF.

This clonotype was detected only once. This rearrangement joins TRBV11-2 to TRBJ2-1; 16 bases are a match to TRBD2. Per the germline V gene, CDR1 is SGHAT and CDR2 is FQNNGV. The CDR3 spans 19 residues. Trimming took 3 bases from V and 4 from J; bases not matched to a gene: 9. CDR3 nucleotide sequence: TGTGCCAGCAGCTTGGGACTAGCGGGAGGGCCAGTCGCGTACAATGAGCAGTTCTTC. Encoded protein: CASSLGLAGGPVAYNEQFF.

This clonotype was observed a few times. V gene TRBV7-3 combines with J gene TRBJ2-5, with D unresolved. The CDR3 totals 13 residues. V lost 6 bases and J 1 base, leaving 9 bases between the germline ends. CDR1 is SGHTA, CDR2 FQGTGA, per germline. In DNA, the CDR3 is TGTGCCAGCAGTAAGGGAATCCAAGAGACCCAGTACTTC. This encodes CASSKGIQETQYF.

DNA of the CDR3: TGTGCCAGCAGCTTAGGCCCGGTGTCAGCTATGGATGCACCCCTCCACTTT. Its protein product is CASSLGPVSAMDAPLHF. The chain employs TRBV11-2 and TRBJ1-6; D uncertain. V lost 1 base to trimming and J lost 11 bases, with 21 bases between them. Germline V gene data show CDR1 as SGHAT and CDR2 as FQNNGV. This CDR3 comprises 17 residues.

The chain recombines TRBV6-1 with TRBJ2-3; 10 bases agree with TRBD1. CDR3 length equals 15 residues. With V trimmed by 0 bases and J by 14 bases, 11 bases remained unmatched. CDR1 is MNHNS, CDR2 SASEGT, per germline. The chain's CDR3 is CASSEAGTGDRYAYF. CDR3 nucleotide sequence: TGTGCCAGCAGTGAAGCCGGGACAGGGGACCGATACGCGTATTTT.

This clonotype was detected a few times. The gene calls are TRBV20-1 and TRBJ2-1; no firm D call. V was shortened by 3 bases and J by 9 bases, with 9 bases between the two germline ends. This CDR3 is 11 amino acids long. Germline CDR1 and CDR2: DFQATT and SNEGSKA (reference sequence). The CDR3 region is CSASRVTEQFF. DNA of the CDR3: TGCAGTGCTAGTAGAGTCACTGAGCAGTTCTTC.

This rearrangement joins TRBV28 to TRBJ2-4, with D perhaps matching TRBD1 or TRBD2 (5 bases each). The CDR3 sequence is 17 residues long. The V end was cut by 0 bases, the J end by 7 bases, with 19 bases between. Germline V gene sequence: CDR1 MDHEN, CDR2 SYDVKM. DNA for the CDR3: TGTGCCAGCAGTTTATGGGGGGTTACTCCTCGGACGAACATTCAGTACTTC. It is translated as CASSLWGVTPRTNIQYF.

The chain is built from TRBV12-3 or TRBV12-4 and TRBJ2-7, with a tentative D call TRBD2 (6 bases). CDR3 length: 14 amino acids. V was clipped by 8 bases and J by 4 bases, with 18 bases between them. CDR3 sequence reads: CASSSSVGGYEQYF. CDR3 DNA sequence: TGTGCCAGCTCCTCCTCGGTCGGGGGATACGAGCAGTACTTC.

The V gene is TRBV11-2, the J gene TRBJ2-7; a possible D gene is TRBD2 (5 bases). CDR1 is SGHAT and CDR2 is FQNNGV in the germline V gene. The CDR3 has 13 residues. V lost 4 bases and J lost 3, with 10 bases in between. In DNA, the CDR3 is TGTGCCAGCAGCTACGGGGTGGTCTACGAGCAGTACTTC. Translated, it gives CASSYGVVYEQYF.

V and J are TRBV29-1 and TRBJ2-2; TRBD2 is a possible D gene (5 bases). V dropped 6 bases and J dropped 2 bases, with 10 bases sitting between them. The germline CDR1 and CDR2 sequences are SQVTM and ANQGSEA. This CDR3 is built from 13 residues. This chain's CDR3 is CSVDTSNTGELFF. The CDR3 nucleotides are TGCAGCGTCGATACTAGTAACACCGGGGAGCTGTTTTTT.

The chain uses TRBV12-3 or TRBV12-4 and TRBJ1-1; D gene unclear. Trimming removed 7 bases at V and 6 bases at J, with 21 bases between. This CDR3 is 15 amino acids long. CDR3 coding DNA: TGTGCCAGCATCGCCATTTTAGTCCCTGGCGCTGAAGCTTTCTTT. Its translation is CASIAILVPGAEAFF.

This clonotype was detected a few times. This rearrangement joins TRBV7-9 to TRBJ1-4; D possibly corresponds to TRBD1 (5 bases). There are 14 residues in the CDR3. CDR1 is SEHNR and CDR2 is FQNEAQ in the germline V gene (reference sequence). Trimming took off 0 bases at V and 7 bases at J, with 9 bases between the two ends. The CDR3 sequence: CASSLAQGGEKLFF. The DNA for the CDR3 is TGTGCCAGCAGCTTAGCCCAGGGTGGTGAAAAACTGTTTTTT. Together with reference TRBV7-9 and TRBJ1-4, the CDR3 gives the full variable domain: DTGVSQNPRHKITKRGQNVTFRCDPISEHNRLYWYRQTLGQGPEFLTYFQNEAQLEKSRLLSDRFSAERPKGSFSTLEIQRTEQGDSAMYLCASSLAQGGEKLFFGSGTQLSVL.

The rearrangement uses TRBV12-3 or TRBV12-4 and TRBJ1-1, with a weak D call TRBD1 (6 bases). This CDR3 is built from 15 residues. V lost 5 bases to trimming and J lost 0 bases, with 13 bases between them. CDR3 sequence reads: CASSLTGFMNTEAFF. CDR3 nucleotide sequence: TGTGCCAGCAGTCTGACAGGCTTCATGAACACTGAAGCTTTCTTT.

The chain is built from TRBV6-5 and TRBJ2-5; TRBD2 might be the D (6 bases). Germline CDR1 reads MNHEY; CDR2 reads SVGAGI. Trimming removed 0 bases from V and 2 bases from J, with 13 bases in between. The CDR3 extends over 16 amino acids. CDR3 in amino acids: CASSYSIHGRQETQYF. The CDR3 DNA follows: TGTGCCAGCAGTTACTCGATTCATGGGAGGCAAGAGACCCAGTACTTC.

The chain employs TRBV7-2 and TRBJ2-4; 13 positions match TRBD2. The CDR3 totals 19 residues. J gave up 13 bases and V 4 bases, and 22 bases lay outside the gene matches. Per germline, CDR1 SGHTA and CDR2 FQGNSA. The CDR3 reads CASSSMGLAGPQLYNEQYF. The CDR3 DNA reads TGTGCCAGCAGCTCCATGGGACTAGCGGGACCGCAGCTGTACAATGAGCAGTACTTC.

The J gene is TRBJ2-2, the V gene TRBV29-1; 10 nucleotides align to TRBD1. J lost 1 base, V lost 7 bases, and 0 bases had no gene match. The CDR3 length is 13 residues. The V gene's germline CDR1 is SQVTM and CDR2 ANQGSEA. The CDR3 DNA follows: TGCAGCGGGGACAGGGGGAACACCGGGGAGCTGTTTTTT. Translated: CSGDRGNTGELFF.

The gene calls are TRBV30 and TRBJ2-7, with no clear D. Germline V gives CDR1 GTSNPN, CDR2 SVGIG (reference sequence). This CDR3 has 15 amino acids. The V end lost 2 bases, the J end lost 5 bases, and 19 bases lay between the germline ends. CDR3 DNA sequence: TGTGCCTGGAGTTTCGTGGCGGTGGCTTCGGACGAGCAGTACTTC. This codes for CAWSFVAVASDEQYF.

This clonotype was detected only a few times. J is TRBJ1-2 and V is TRBV10-3; 9 nucleotides agree with TRBD1. Germline CDR1 is ENHRY and CDR2 is SYGVKD. The junction had 8 bases not matched to a gene; V was cut back by 8 bases and J by 4 bases. CDR3 length: 14 residues. Here the CDR3 DNA reads TGTGCCATCGGGACAGGGATTGGAGTCTATGGCTACACCTTC. Translated: CAIGTGIGVYGYTF.